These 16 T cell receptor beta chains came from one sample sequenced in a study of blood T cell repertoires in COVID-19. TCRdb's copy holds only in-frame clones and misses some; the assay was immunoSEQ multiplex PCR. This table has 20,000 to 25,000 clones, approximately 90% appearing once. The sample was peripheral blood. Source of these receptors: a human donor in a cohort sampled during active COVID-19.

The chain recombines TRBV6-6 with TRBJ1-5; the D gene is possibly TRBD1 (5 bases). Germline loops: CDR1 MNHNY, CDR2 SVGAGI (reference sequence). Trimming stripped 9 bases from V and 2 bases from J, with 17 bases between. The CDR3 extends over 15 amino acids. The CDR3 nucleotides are TGTGCCAGTCACCCCCTAGGAGGGGGCAATCAGCCCCAGCATTTT. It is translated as CASHPLGGGNQPQHF.

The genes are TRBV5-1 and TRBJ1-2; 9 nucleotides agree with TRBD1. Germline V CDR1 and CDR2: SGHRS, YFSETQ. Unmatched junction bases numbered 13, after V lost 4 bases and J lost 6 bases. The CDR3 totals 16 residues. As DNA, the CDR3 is TGCGCCAGCAGCCCGACCCGGGACAGGGAGGGGGATGGCTACACCTTC. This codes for CASSPTRDREGDGYTF.

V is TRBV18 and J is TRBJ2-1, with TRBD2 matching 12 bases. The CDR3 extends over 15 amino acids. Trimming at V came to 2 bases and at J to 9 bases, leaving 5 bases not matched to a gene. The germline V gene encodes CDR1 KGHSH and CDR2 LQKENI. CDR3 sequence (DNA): TGTGCCAGCTCACCAGGGCTAGCGGGAGGGGGTGAGCAGTTCTTC. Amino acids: CASSPGLAGGGEQFF.

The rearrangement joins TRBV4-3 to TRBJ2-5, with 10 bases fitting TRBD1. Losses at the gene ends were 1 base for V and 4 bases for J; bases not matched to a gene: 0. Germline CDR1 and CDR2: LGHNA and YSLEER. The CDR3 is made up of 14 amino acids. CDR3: CASSQGTGGETQYF. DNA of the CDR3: TGCGCCAGCAGCCAAGGGACAGGGGGAGAGACCCAGTACTTC.

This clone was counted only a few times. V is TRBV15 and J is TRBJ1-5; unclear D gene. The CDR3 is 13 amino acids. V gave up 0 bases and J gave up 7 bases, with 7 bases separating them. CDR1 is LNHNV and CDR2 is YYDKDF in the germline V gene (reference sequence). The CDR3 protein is CATSRDGEQPQHF. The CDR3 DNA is TGTGCCACCAGCAGAGATGGAGAACAGCCCCAGCATTTT.

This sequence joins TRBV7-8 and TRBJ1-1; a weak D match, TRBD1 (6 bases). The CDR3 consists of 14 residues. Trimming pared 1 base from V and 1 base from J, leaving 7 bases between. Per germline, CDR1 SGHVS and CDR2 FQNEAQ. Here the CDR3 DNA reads TGTGCCAGCAGCTTAGGGACAGCGAACACTGAAGCTTTCTTT. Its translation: CASSLGTANTEAFF.

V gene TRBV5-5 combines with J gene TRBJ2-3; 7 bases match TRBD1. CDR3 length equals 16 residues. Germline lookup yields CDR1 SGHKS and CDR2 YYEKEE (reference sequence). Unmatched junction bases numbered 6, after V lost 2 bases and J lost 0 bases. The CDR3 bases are TGTGCCAGCAGCTTAGGAGACAGGGTGAGCACAGATACGCAGTATTTT. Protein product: CASSLGDRVSTDTQYF.

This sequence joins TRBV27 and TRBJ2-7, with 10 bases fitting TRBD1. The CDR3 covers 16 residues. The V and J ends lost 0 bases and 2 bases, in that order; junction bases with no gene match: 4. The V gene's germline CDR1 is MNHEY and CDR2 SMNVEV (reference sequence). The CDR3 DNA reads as TGTGCCAGCAGTTTATCGACAGGGGGCCGAGCCTACGAGCAGTACTTC. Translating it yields CASSLSTGGRAYEQYF.

DNA for the CDR3: TGTGCCAGCAGTTTATTCGCTAGCGGGAGCTCCTACGAGCAGTACTTC. Its translation: CASSLFASGSSYEQYF. The chain links TRBV28 to TRBJ2-7; TRBD2 aligns across 10 bases. Unmatched junction bases numbered 3, after V lost 1 base and J lost 0 bases. CDR1 is MDHEN and CDR2 is SYDVKM in the germline V gene. The CDR3 has 16 amino acids.

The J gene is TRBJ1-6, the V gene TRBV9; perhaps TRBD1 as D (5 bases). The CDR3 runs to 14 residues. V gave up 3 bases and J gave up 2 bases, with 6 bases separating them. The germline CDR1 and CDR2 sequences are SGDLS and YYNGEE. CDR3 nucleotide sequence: TGTGCCAGCAGCGAGGGGCCCTATAATTCACCCCTCCACTTT. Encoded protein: CASSEGPYNSPLHF.

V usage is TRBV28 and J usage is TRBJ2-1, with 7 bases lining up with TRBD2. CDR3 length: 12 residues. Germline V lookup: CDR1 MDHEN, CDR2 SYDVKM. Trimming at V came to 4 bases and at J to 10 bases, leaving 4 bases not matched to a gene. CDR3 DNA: TGTGCCAGCAGTTCCCTGACTAGCGAGCAGTTCTTC. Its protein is CASSSLTSEQFF. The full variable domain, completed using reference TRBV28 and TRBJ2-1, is DVKVTQSSRYLVKRTGEKVFLECVQDMDHENMFWYRQDPGLGLRLIYFSYDVKMKEKGDIPEGYSVSREKKERFSLILESASTNQTSMYLCASSSLTSEQFFGPGTRLTVL.

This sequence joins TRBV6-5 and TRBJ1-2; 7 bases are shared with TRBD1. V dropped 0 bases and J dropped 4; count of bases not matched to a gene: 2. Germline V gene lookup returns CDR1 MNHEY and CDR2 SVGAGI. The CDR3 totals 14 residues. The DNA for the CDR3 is TGTGCCAGCAGTTACTCGGGACAGTCCTATGGCTACACCTTC. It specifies CASSYSGQSYGYTF.

The CDR3: CASSFESLQGNTEAFF. Here the CDR3 DNA reads TGTGCCAGCAGTTTTGAGAGTCTCCAGGGGAACACTGAAGCTTTCTTT. The chain combines TRBV28 with TRBJ1-1; D is possibly TRBD1 (5 bases). The CDR3 is 16 amino acids. Germline CDR1 and CDR2: MDHEN and SYDVKM. Deletions cut 3 bases from V and 1 base from J, with 15 bases between.

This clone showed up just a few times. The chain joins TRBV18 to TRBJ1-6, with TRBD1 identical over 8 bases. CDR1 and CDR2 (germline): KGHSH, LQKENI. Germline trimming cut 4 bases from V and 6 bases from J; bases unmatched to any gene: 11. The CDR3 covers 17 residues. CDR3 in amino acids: CASSRAGTGGGNSPLHF. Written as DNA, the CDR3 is TGTGCCAGCTCACGAGCCGGTACAGGGGGTGGTAATTCACCCCTCCACTTT.

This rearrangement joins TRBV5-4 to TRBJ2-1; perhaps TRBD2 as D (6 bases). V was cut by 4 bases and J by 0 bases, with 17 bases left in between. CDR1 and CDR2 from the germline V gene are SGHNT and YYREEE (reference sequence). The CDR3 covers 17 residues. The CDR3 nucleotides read TGTGCCAGCAGCCCGCAGGCTAGCGCCGACTCCTACAATGAGCAGTTCTTC. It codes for CASSPQASADSYNEQFF.

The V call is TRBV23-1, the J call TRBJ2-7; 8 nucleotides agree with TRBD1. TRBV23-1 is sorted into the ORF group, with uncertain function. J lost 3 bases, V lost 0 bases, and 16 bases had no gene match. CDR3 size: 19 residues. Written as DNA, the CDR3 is TGCGCCAGCAGTCAATCCGCGTGCGGACGCAGGGGGCCTATCTACGAGCAGTACTTC. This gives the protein CASSQSACGRRGPIYEQYF.